A selection of T cell receptor beta chains follows, all from one sample in a study of blood T cell repertoires in COVID-19. Generated by immunoSEQ multiplex PCR, the TCRdb table keeps only in-frame clones and is missing some. The sample lists hundreds of thousands of clones, 87% occurring once. Sequences were obtained from peripheral blood. All receptors derive from a woman between 35 and 50 years old who had recovered from COVID-19. CDR3s include the opening cysteine and the closing phenylalanine or tryptophan. Fields, in order: J gene, D gene, clone size, V gene, CDR3 DNA, CDR3 protein. A D gene is named only where the DNA matches it firmly. The size field is filled for only some rows; it gives once, few, many or a size class.

J: TRBJ2-2; D: NA; size: NA; V: TRBV11-3; DNA: TGTGCCAGCAGCGACCGGGACTTAAACACCGGGGAGCTGTTTTTT; CDR3: CASSDRDLNTGELFF
J: TRBJ1-2; D: NA; size: NA; V: TRBV29-1; DNA: TGCAGCGTGCTCCCGTGGGCCACTAACTATGGCTACACCTTC; CDR3: CSVLPWATNYGYTF
J: TRBJ2-2; D: NA; size: NA; V: TRBV24-1; DNA: TGTGCCACCATGGGCCAGAGAACCGGGGAGCTGTTTTTT; CDR3: CATMGQRTGELFF
J: TRBJ1-1; D: NA; size: NA; V: TRBV7-2; DNA: TGTGCCAGCAGCTTAGCGCCACTGCCCTACACTGAAGCTTTCTTT; CDR3: CASSLAPLPYTEAFF
J: TRBJ1-2; D: NA; size: NA; V: TRBV10-1; DNA: TGCGCCAGCAGTGAAAACAAGGGAGCTGGCTACACCTTC; CDR3: CASSENKGAGYTF
J: TRBJ2-7; D: NA; size: NA; V: TRBV5-1; DNA: TGCGCCAGCAGCTTGGGACAGATAACTTCCTACGAGCAGTACTTC; CDR3: CASSLGQITSYEQYF
J: TRBJ1-1; D: TRBD1; size: NA; V: TRBV2; DNA: TGTGCCAGCAGTAACCCGGGACAGGGGAACACTGAAGCTTTCTTT; CDR3: CASSNPGQGNTEAFF
J: TRBJ1-1; D: TRBD1; size: NA; V: TRBV7-2; DNA: TGTGCCAGCAGCTTAGTGGGCAGGGGGCGAGGAGCTTTCTTT; CDR3: CASSLVGRGRGAFF
J: TRBJ1-2; D: TRBD1; size: NA; V: TRBV5-4; DNA: TGTGCCAGCAGCATGGGGGGACAGGGACTCGGGGGAGGCTACACCTTC; CDR3: CASSMGGQGLGGGYTF
J: TRBJ2-3; D: TRBD2; size: NA; V: TRBV11-3; DNA: TGTGCCAGCAGCCCGGGGACTAGCGGGGGGGCATGGGATACGCAGTATTTT; CDR3: CASSPGTSGGAWDTQYF
J: TRBJ2-7; D: NA; size: NA; V: TRBV9; DNA: TGTGCCAGCAGCGTAGGGGACACCCACTACGAGCAGTACTTC; CDR3: CASSVGDTHYEQYF
J: TRBJ2-2; D: TRBD1; size: NA; V: TRBV4-3; DNA: TGCGCCAGCAGCCCCGGGGACAGCCCCGGGGAGCTGTTTTTT; CDR3: CASSPGDSPGELFF
J: TRBJ1-6; D: TRBD1; size: NA; V: TRBV24-1; DNA: TGTGCCACCAGTGGGCCGGGACAGCATTATTCACCCCTCCACTTT; CDR3: CATSGPGQHYSPLHF
J: TRBJ2-2; D: NA; size: NA; V: TRBV7-2; DNA: TGTGCCAGCAGCCCCGGTTCCATGAACACCGGGGAGCTGTTTTTT; CDR3: CASSPGSMNTGELFF
J: TRBJ1-1; D: TRBD1; size: NA; V: TRBV6-6; DNA: TGTGCCAGCCTCACAGGGGCGGGGAACACTGAAGCTTTCTTT; CDR3: CASLTGAGNTEAFF
J: TRBJ2-3; D: TRBD2; size: NA; V: TRBV6-6; DNA: TGTGCCAGCAGTTACATAGCGGGGCCAGATACGCAGTATTTT; CDR3: CASSYIAGPDTQYF
J: TRBJ2-2; D: NA; size: NA; V: TRBV9; DNA: TGTGCCAGCAGCGTAGTAGACACCGGGGAGCTGTTTTTT; CDR3: CASSVVDTGELFF
J: TRBJ2-3; D: TRBD2; size: NA; V: TRBV11-2; DNA: TGTGCCAGCAGCTTGACTAGCGGGGCAGATACGCAGTATTTT; CDR3: CASSLTSGADTQYF
J: TRBJ1-3; D: NA; size: once; V: TRBV11-2; DNA: TGTGCCAGCAGCTTAGTCTGGGCCCCTGGAAACACCATATATTTT; CDR3: CASSLVWAPGNTIYF
J: TRBJ2-1; D: TRBD1; size: NA; V: TRBV5-1; DNA: TGCGCCAGCAGCCTCACCGGGACAGAACTAAGGGAGCAGTTCTTC; CDR3: CASSLTGTELREQFF
J: TRBJ2-2; D: NA; size: once; V: TRBV20-1; DNA: TGCAGTGCTAGTCAGGGGCTGGCCACCGGGGAGCTGTTTTTT; CDR3: CSASQGLATGELFF
J: TRBJ1-2; D: TRBD1; size: NA; V: TRBV19; DNA: TGTGCCAGTAGCGGGACAGGCTATGGCTACACCTTC; CDR3: CASSGTGYGYTF